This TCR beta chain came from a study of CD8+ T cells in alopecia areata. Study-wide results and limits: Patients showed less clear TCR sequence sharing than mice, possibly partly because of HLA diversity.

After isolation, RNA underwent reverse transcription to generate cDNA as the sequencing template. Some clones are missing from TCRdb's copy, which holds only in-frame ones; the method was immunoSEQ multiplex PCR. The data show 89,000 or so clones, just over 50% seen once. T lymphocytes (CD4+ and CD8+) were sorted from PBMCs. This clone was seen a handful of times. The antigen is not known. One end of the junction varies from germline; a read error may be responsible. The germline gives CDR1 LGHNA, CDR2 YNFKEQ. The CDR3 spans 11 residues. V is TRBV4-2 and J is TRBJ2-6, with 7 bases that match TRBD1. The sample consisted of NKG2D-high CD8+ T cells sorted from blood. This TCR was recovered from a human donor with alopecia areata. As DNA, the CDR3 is TGTGCCAGCAGGGGGGTGAAGGGGACAGCTTTC. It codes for CASRGVKGTAF.